Detailed here is one T cell receptor (beta chain). Repertoires were generated with immunoSEQ multiplex PCR, while TCRdb's copy carries only in-frame clones and drops some. This table has approximately 480,000 clones, 89% appearing once. Trimming removed 0 bases at V and 5 bases at J, with 11 bases between. The CDR3 is 14 amino acids. Germline lookup yields CDR1 GTSNPN and CDR2 SVGIG (reference sequence). The sample originates from a study of blood T cell repertoires in COVID-19. About the research overall: Sites in the United States, Italy and Spain provided acute and convalescent COVID-19 samples. PBMCs, B-cell-depleted T cells, or T cells provided the cDNA or gDNA that made up the material.

The Seattle site enrolled patients during active infection and followed them longitudinally. Sequenced sample: peripheral blood. The receptor was isolated from a man younger than 30 with COVID-19, enrolled during active disease. The chain employs TRBV30 and TRBJ2-1; a possible D gene is TRBD2 (5 bases). CDR3 loop: CAWSVLGGHNEQFF. Here the CDR3 DNA reads TGTGCCTGGAGTGTACTAGGCGGGCACAATGAGCAGTTCTTC.